Many counts were recorded for the clone carrying this T cell receptor (beta chain). V shed 5 bases and J shed 1 base, with 16 bases lying between them. The V gene's germline CDR1 is SGHAT and CDR2 FQNNGV. The length of the CDR3 is 16 residues. The sample belongs to a study of early T cells in non-severe SARS-CoV-2 infection. Overall study context: Sequencing input comprised bulk RNA from unsorted whole blood; chain pairing was not available.

The library protocol tagged individual cDNA molecules with unique molecular identifiers. Using its own MiXCR run on the 5' RACE reads, TCRdb lists one record per CDR3 protein. The sample contains about 22,000 distinct CDR3 sequences, approximately 4.5% of which appear only once. The chain has TRBV11-2 and TRBJ2-3, with D possibly being TRBD1 (6 bases). Sequenced material: whole blood. The source of this sequence is an adult who was a healthcare worker with PCR-confirmed SARS-CoV-2 infection or an uninfected control (not recorded which). The CDR3 region is CASSAQSGEGTDTQYF. Here the CDR3 DNA reads TGTGCCAGCAGCGCCCAGTCAGGGGAAGGCACAGATACGCAGTATTTT.